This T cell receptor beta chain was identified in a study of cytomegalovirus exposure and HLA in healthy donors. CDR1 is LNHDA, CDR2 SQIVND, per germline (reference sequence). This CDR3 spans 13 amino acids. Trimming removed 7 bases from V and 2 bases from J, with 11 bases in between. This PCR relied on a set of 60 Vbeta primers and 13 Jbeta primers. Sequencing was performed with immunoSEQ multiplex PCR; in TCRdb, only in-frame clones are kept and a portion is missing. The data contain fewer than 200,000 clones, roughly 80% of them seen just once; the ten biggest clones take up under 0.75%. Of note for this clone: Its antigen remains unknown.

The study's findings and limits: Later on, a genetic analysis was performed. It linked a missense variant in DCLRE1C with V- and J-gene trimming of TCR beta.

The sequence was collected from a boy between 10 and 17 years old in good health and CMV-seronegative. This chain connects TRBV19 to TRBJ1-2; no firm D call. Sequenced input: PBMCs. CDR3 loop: CASTLSMNYGYTF. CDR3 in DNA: TGTGCCAGTACACTATCTATGAACTATGGCTACACCTTC.